These 21 T cell receptor beta chains were sequenced from one sample in a study of blood T cell repertoires in COVID-19. Measured with immunoSEQ multiplex PCR; TCRdb has only the in-frame clones, and not every one. There are under 150,000 clones in the sample; 84% occur only once, and 3% to 4.5% lies in the top ten. Material: PBMCs or T cells enriched from blood (not recorded which). The receptor source for this set is a man aged 50-59 years in a cohort exposed to, infected with or recovered from COVID-19 (not recorded which).

V gene TRBV28 combines with J gene TRBJ1-5; possible D gene TRBD1, 5 bases. V shed 3 bases and J shed 1 base, with 13 bases lying between them. Germline assignment: CDR1 MDHEN and CDR2 SYDVKM. This CDR3 has 16 residues. CDR3 loop: CASSLPFGGSNQPQHF. In DNA, the CDR3 is TGTGCCAGCAGTTTGCCATTCGGGGGGAGCAATCAGCCCCAGCATTTT.

A note on this clone: Additional DNA sequences in this sample encode the identical CDR3. This chain joins TRBV5-1 and TRBJ2-1, with 7 bases identical to TRBD2. Per germline, CDR1 SGHRS and CDR2 YFSETQ. The CDR3 length is 15 residues. J lost 5 bases, V lost 2 bases, and 7 bases had no gene match. The CDR3 loop is CASSLLSSGDNEQFF. CDR3 bases: TGCGCCAGCAGCTTACTTTCTAGCGGAGACAATGAGCAGTTCTTC.

This sequence joins TRBV29-1 and TRBJ2-7, with D possibly being TRBD1 (5 bases). The germline V gene has CDR1 SQVTM and CDR2 ANQGSEA. Trimming left V 4 bases short and J 6 bases short, with 13 bases between. The CDR3 spans 12 residues. CDR3 nucleotides: TGCAGCGTTGCCCGACAGTTAAGCGAGCAGTACTTC. Translated: CSVARQLSEQYF.

V gene TRBV2 combines with J gene TRBJ2-7, with D possibly matching TRBD2 (6 bases). The length of the CDR3 is 13 residues. The V and J ends lost 6 bases and 3 bases respectively, with 12 bases between them. From germline, CDR1 is SNHLY and CDR2 FYNNEI. CDR3 bases: TGTGCCAGCAGGACCCGGGGGTTCTACGAGCAGTACTTC. This gives the protein CASRTRGFYEQYF.

This clone showed up just once. This chain connects TRBV21-1 to TRBJ1-2. TRBV21-1 is shown as a pseudogene. This CDR3 is 16 amino acids long. CDR3 DNA sequence: TGTGCCAGCAGCGCCCGGGTTACCATAAACTATGGAGGCTACACCTTC. Its translation: CASSARVTINYGGYTF.

The V call is TRBV24-1, the J call TRBJ1-2; D gene ambiguous. The CDR3 consists of 14 residues. The germline V and J ends were trimmed by 3 bases and 2 bases, with 9 bases remaining between them. Germline-derived CDR1 and CDR2 are KGHDR and SFDVKD. The CDR3 loop reads CATSDTTRNYGYTF. In DNA form, the CDR3 reads TGTGCCACCAGTGATACGACACGGAACTATGGCTACACCTTC.

V usage is TRBV6-5 and J usage is TRBJ1-3, with a weak D call TRBD1 (5 bases). Germline V lookup: CDR1 MNHEY, CDR2 SVGAGI. CDR3 length: 14 residues. V was clipped by 6 bases and J by 2 bases, with 11 bases between them. CDR3 in DNA: TGTGCCAGCAGAGCAGGGCAAACTGGAAACACCATATATTTT. This encodes CASRAGQTGNTIYF.

This chain joins TRBV6-5 and TRBJ2-7, with 10 bases identical to TRBD1. Germline CDR1 and CDR2: MNHEY and SVGAGI. The CDR3 loop spans 15 amino acids. J was trimmed by 2 bases and V by 5 bases; bases with no gene match: 6. The CDR3 spells CASSREGQGAYEQYF. Written as DNA, the CDR3 is TGTGCCAGCAGTCGAGAAGGACAGGGGGCCTACGAGCAGTACTTC.

The chain links TRBV12-3 or TRBV12-4 to TRBJ1-1, with D uncertain. The CDR3 is made up of 11 amino acids. Trimming shortened V by 7 bases and J by 8 bases, and 11 bases separated the two germline ends. The CDR3 DNA reads as TGTGCCAGCATCACGGTGAGGGAAGCTTTCTTT. It codes for CASITVREAFF.

V gene TRBV6-2 or TRBV6-3 combines with J gene TRBJ1-1, with D possibly matching TRBD1 (6 bases). The ends were cut back, 6 bases at V and 2 bases at J, with 13 bases in the middle. This CDR3 comprises 14 residues. Germline CDR1 reads MNHEY; CDR2 reads SVGEGT. This chain's CDR3 is CASSSGQQNTEAFF. Written as DNA, the CDR3 is TGTGCCAGCAGCTCGGGACAACAAAACACTGAAGCTTTCTTT.

V is TRBV18 and J is TRBJ2-7; tentatively, D is TRBD1 (6 bases). The CDR3 covers 13 residues. Deletions cut 4 bases from V and 1 base from J, with 8 bases between. The germline gives CDR1 KGHSH, CDR2 LQKENI. CDR3 region: CASSLGQSYEQYF. CDR3 bases: TGTGCCAGCTCACTGGGACAATCCTACGAGCAGTACTTC.

The chain recombines TRBV10-2 with TRBJ2-7; D is perhaps TRBD2 (6 bases). Germline CDR1 and CDR2: WSHSY and SAAADI. The germline V and J ends were trimmed by 6 bases and 4 bases, with 10 bases remaining between them. The length of the CDR3 is 12 residues. The CDR3: CASRDYKYEQYF. The CDR3 nucleotides are TGCGCCAGCAGGGACTACAAATACGAGCAGTACTTC.

The chain employs TRBV18 and TRBJ1-1, with D perhaps matching TRBD1 (6 bases). With 8 bases removed from V and 5 bases from J, the gap between germline ends came to 12 bases. CDR1 is KGHSH and CDR2 is LQKENI in the germline V gene. This CDR3 spans 12 amino acids. CDR3 DNA sequence: TGTGCCAGCCGCGATCAGGGGACTGAAGCTTTCTTT. This codes for CASRDQGTEAFF.

The rearrangement uses TRBV5-1 and TRBJ1-2; the match to TRBD1 covers 10 bases. Germline V gene data show CDR1 as SGHRS and CDR2 as YFSETQ. The CDR3 extends over 15 amino acids. Trimming removed 4 bases from V and 6 bases from J; junction bases left unmatched: 9. CDR3 in DNA: TGCGCCAGCAGCCCTCACCAGACAGGGGGCGATGGCTACACCTTC. It encodes CASSPHQTGGDGYTF.

The V and J genes are TRBV24-1 and TRBJ1-4, with D unresolved. V lost 4 bases to trimming and J lost 0 bases, with 5 bases between them. The CDR3 totals 14 residues. The germline CDR1 and CDR2 sequences are KGHDR and SFDVKD. CDR3 sequence: CATSEGATNEKLFF. The CDR3 DNA reads as TGTGCCACCAGTGAGGGAGCAACTAATGAAAAACTGTTTTTT.

The chain joins TRBV6-5 to TRBJ2-7, with 11 bases matching TRBD1. CDR1 is MNHEY, CDR2 SVGAGI, per germline. There are 15 residues in the CDR3. V was pared by 6 bases and J by 1 base, with 5 bases of the junction left unmatched. CDR3 loop: CASRWTGGVSYEQYF. The CDR3 nucleotides are TGTGCCAGCAGATGGACAGGGGGCGTTTCCTACGAGCAGTACTTC.

This chain connects TRBV28 to TRBJ1-4, with 7 bases identical to TRBD1. The CDR3 is 15 amino acids. Germline CDR1 reads MDHEN; CDR2 reads SYDVKM. Losses at the gene ends were 7 bases for V and 5 bases for J; bases not matched to a gene: 10. The CDR3 is CASTDPGQLNEKLFF. CDR3 in DNA: TGTGCCAGCACGGACCCGGGACAGCTCAATGAAAAACTGTTTTTT. Combining the CDR3 with reference TRBV28 and TRBJ1-4 gives the whole variable domain DVKVTQSSRYLVKRTGEKVFLECVQDMDHENMFWYRQDPGLGLRLIYFSYDVKMKEKGDIPEGYSVSREKKERFSLILESASTNQTSMYLCASTDPGQLNEKLFFGSGTQLSVL.

The V and J genes are TRBV6-6 and TRBJ2-3; 7 bases match TRBD1. V trimming: 5 bases; J trimming: 2 bases; junction bases outside the gene matches: 13. Germline V gene lookup returns CDR1 MNHNY and CDR2 SVGAGI (reference sequence). The CDR3 runs 17 residues. The CDR3 is CASSPNPTGPFTDTQYF. Here the CDR3 DNA reads TGTGCCAGCAGTCCAAACCCGACAGGGCCCTTCACAGATACGCAGTATTTT.

The V and J genes are TRBV13 and TRBJ2-7, with 11 bases that match TRBD2. J lost 1 base, V lost 5 bases, and 7 bases had no gene match. The CDR3 totals 16 residues. Germline values: CDR1 PRHDT, CDR2 FYEKMQ (reference sequence). The CDR3 loop is CASSAGLAGRSYEQYF. The DNA for the CDR3 is TGTGCCAGCAGCGCCGGACTAGCGGGTAGGTCCTACGAGCAGTACTTC.

The V call is TRBV6-2 or TRBV6-3, the J call TRBJ2-7, with TRBD2 identical over 10 bases. Germline V gene lookup returns CDR1 MNHEY and CDR2 SVGEGT. The CDR3 runs 17 residues. The V and J ends lost 4 bases and 0 bases, in that order; junction bases with no gene match: 9. In DNA, the CDR3 is TGTGCCAGCAGTTTGGACCTACTAGCGGGGAGCTCCTACGAGCAGTACTTC. Amino acids: CASSLDLLAGSSYEQYF.

The chain carries TRBV28 and TRBJ2-1; 9 bases match TRBD1. CDR1 is MDHEN, CDR2 SYDVKM, per germline. This CDR3 has 15 residues. V was clipped by 6 bases and J by 2 bases; unmatched bases: 5. CDR3 in amino acids: CASRAGTGPYNEQFF. The CDR3 DNA is TGTGCCAGCAGAGCCGGGACAGGGCCCTACAATGAGCAGTTCTTC.